Reported below is one T cell receptor beta chain. The data stem from a study of blood T cell repertoires in COVID-19. Study summary: Samples taken during acute and convalescent COVID-19 were collected in the United States, Italy and Spain. Nucleic acid was either cDNA or gDNA, and it came from T cells, B-cell-depleted T cells, or PBMCs.

Original processing notes: Counts of nucleated cells, estimated from reference gene primer amplification, were obtained. Generated by immunoSEQ multiplex PCR, the TCRdb table keeps only in-frame clones and is missing some. D and trimming come from the DNA, and the V and J calls and clone size come from that table. The sample lists about 200,000 clones; around 85% were seen once. The sequencing sample was made of peripheral blood. The origin of this receptor is a woman of 80 years or more with acute or convalescent COVID-19.

For the CDR3, the DNA is TGTGCCAGCAGCACCGGGACAGGGCTGAACACTGAAGCTTTCTTT. This gives the protein CASSTGTGLNTEAFF. The rearrangement links TRBV7-8 to TRBJ1-1; 9 bases match TRBD1. Germline CDR1 reads SGHVS; CDR2 reads FQNEAQ. J lost 0 bases, V lost 5 bases, and 4 bases had no gene match. The CDR3 length is 15 residues.